This TCR beta chain is drawn from a study of Tregs in tolerant kidney transplant recipients. Study-wide results and caveats: Some patients' samples used different primers over time, so nucleotide sequences weren't comparable. Tregs expanded with activated donor B cells seemed most donor-specific.

Mixed chimerism was transient after nonmyeloablative marrow transplants from related graft donors. With 4 bases removed from V and 8 bases from J, the gap between germline ends came to 12 bases. CDR3 length: 12 residues. From germline, CDR1 is SQVTM and CDR2 ANQGSEA. Some clones are missing from TCRdb's copy, which holds only in-frame ones; the method was immunoSEQ multiplex PCR. Altogether about 90,000 clones are present, roughly 93% being singletons, with the ten largest covering 1.5% to 2%. A note on this clone: The antigen is unknown.

The source was CD4+ T cells from blood (PBMCs), collected 12 months after the transplant. The V call is TRBV29-1, the J call TRBJ2-4; TRBD2 might be the D (5 bases). The TCR originated in a human patient who received a combined kidney and bone marrow transplant. A share of the T cells may be of graft donor origin. In DNA, the CDR3 is TGCAGCGTTGCGACCCCGGGATACATTCAGTACTTC. This codes for CSVATPGYIQYF.